These T cell receptor beta chains were read from a single sample in a study of CD4 T cells in relation to SARS-CoV-2 and coronaviruses. These receptors have no known antigen. Profiling relied on immunoSEQ multiplex PCR, and the TCRdb table lists in-frame clones only, not all of them. The profile covers tens of thousands of clones, with about three quarters appearing a single time and about a fifth taken by the ten largest. Source material: memory CD4+ T cells from PBMCs, cultured in vitro. Receptor source: an adult with COVID-19. CDR3s include the opening cysteine and the closing phenylalanine or tryptophan. D genes are given only for firm matches. For some rows the clone size is stated as once, few or many, or as a class when expanded; others skip it.

V gene: TRBV6-2/TRBV6-3; clone size: NA; CDR3 length: 16; J gene: TRBJ2-1; D gene: TRBD2; CDR3 DNA: TGTGCCAGCAGTTATACCGGGACTAGCGGTTACAATGAGCAGTTCTTC; CDR3 protein: CASSYTGTSGYNEQFF
V gene: TRBV7-9; clone size: NA; CDR3 length: 16; J gene: TRBJ1-4; D gene: NA; CDR3 DNA: TGTGCCAGCAGCTACAAACTGGACAGTTATAATGAAAAACTGTTTTTT; CDR3 protein: CASSYKLDSYNEKLFF
V gene: TRBV2; clone size: NA; CDR3 length: 18; J gene: TRBJ2-1; D gene: TRBD2; CDR3 DNA: TGTGCCAGCAGGCCCGGTTTAGGCCGGACTAGCGGCTTGGATGAGCAGTTCTTC; CDR3 protein: CASRPGLGRTSGLDEQFF
V gene: TRBV5-6; clone size: NA; CDR3 length: 15; J gene: TRBJ2-1; D gene: NA; CDR3 DNA: TGTGCCAGCAGCTTGGGAAGGGTTTCCTACAATGAGCAGTTCTTC; CDR3 protein: CASSLGRVSYNEQFF
V gene: TRBV5-1; clone size: NA; CDR3 length: 18; J gene: TRBJ2-3; D gene: NA; CDR3 DNA: TGCGCCAGCAGCCAAGGGGGGCTATTGGGGACTATGGCAGATACGCAGTATTTT; CDR3 protein: CASSQGGLLGTMADTQYF
V gene: TRBV7-2; clone size: NA; CDR3 length: 13; J gene: TRBJ2-7; D gene: TRBD1; CDR3 DNA: TGTGCCAGCAGCTACGACAGGGCCCACGAGCAGTACTTC; CDR3 protein: CASSYDRAHEQYF
V gene: TRBV3-1/TRBV3-2; clone size: NA; CDR3 length: 12; J gene: TRBJ2-2; D gene: NA; CDR3 DNA: TGTGCCAGCAGCCATGCACCCGGGGAGCTGTTTTTT; CDR3 protein: CASSHAPGELFF
V gene: TRBV13; clone size: NA; CDR3 length: 12; J gene: TRBJ1-2; D gene: NA; CDR3 DNA: TGTGCCAGCAGCCGTGTCGATCATGGCTACACCTTC; CDR3 protein: CASSRVDHGYTF
V gene: TRBV11-2; clone size: few; CDR3 length: 14; J gene: TRBJ1-4; D gene: NA; CDR3 DNA: TGTGCCAGCAGCTTAGGGGGAGGAACCGAAAAACTGTTTTTT; CDR3 protein: CASSLGGGTEKLFF
V gene: TRBV9; clone size: NA; CDR3 length: 18; J gene: TRBJ2-5; D gene: NA; CDR3 DNA: TGTGCCAGCAGCGTCCGTCCCACCCAGACAGGAGACCAAGAGACCCAGTACTTC; CDR3 protein: CASSVRPTQTGDQETQYF
V gene: TRBV5-4; clone size: NA; CDR3 length: 14; J gene: TRBJ2-7; D gene: NA; CDR3 DNA: TGTGCCAGCAGCTCGAGACTGGAACCCTACGAGCAGTACTTC; CDR3 protein: CASSSRLEPYEQYF
V gene: TRBV28; clone size: few; CDR3 length: 12; J gene: TRBJ2-7; D gene: NA; CDR3 DNA: TGTGCCAGCAGTCCCGGCGCTCGCGAGCAGTACTTC; CDR3 protein: CASSPGAREQYF
V gene: TRBV2; clone size: NA; CDR3 length: 17; J gene: TRBJ2-6; D gene: TRBD1; CDR3 DNA: TGTGCCAGCAGTGCAACGGGACAGGGGGCTGGGGCCAACGTCCTGACTTTC; CDR3 protein: CASSATGQGAGANVLTF
V gene: TRBV9; clone size: NA; CDR3 length: 15; J gene: TRBJ2-3; D gene: NA; CDR3 DNA: TGTGCCAGCAGCGTAGGCTGGAGGCGCACAGATACGCAGTATTTT; CDR3 protein: CASSVGWRRTDTQYF
V gene: TRBV25-1; clone size: NA; CDR3 length: 15; J gene: TRBJ2-2; D gene: TRBD1; CDR3 DNA: TGTGCCAGCCATAGAGGCCAGGGGGCGGACGGGGAGCTGTTTTTT; CDR3 protein: CASHRGQGADGELFF
V gene: TRBV27; clone size: once; CDR3 length: 16; J gene: TRBJ2-3; D gene: TRBD1; CDR3 DNA: TGTGCCAGCAGCCACCGAGGGACAGCCGGGGCAGATACGCAGTATTTT; CDR3 protein: CASSHRGTAGADTQYF
V gene: TRBV6-2/TRBV6-3; clone size: NA; CDR3 length: 18; J gene: TRBJ2-2; D gene: NA; CDR3 DNA: TGTGCCAGCAGTTATCCGTTTAGCCGGGACTTTGGGACCGGGGAGCTGTTTTTT; CDR3 protein: CASSYPFSRDFGTGELFF
V gene: TRBV11-2; clone size: NA; CDR3 length: 15; J gene: TRBJ2-1; D gene: NA; CDR3 DNA: TGTGCCAGCAGCCCTATGGCCATTCTACCCAATGAGCAGTTCTTC; CDR3 protein: CASSPMAILPNEQFF
V gene: TRBV5-1; clone size: NA; CDR3 length: 14; J gene: TRBJ2-5; D gene: NA; CDR3 DNA: TGCGCCAGCAGCTGGAACGGACAGTCAGAGACCCAGTACTTC; CDR3 protein: CASSWNGQSETQYF
V gene: TRBV6-4; clone size: once; CDR3 length: 14; J gene: TRBJ2-5; D gene: NA; CDR3 DNA: TGTGCCAGCAGTGAAGGGGGAGGGTCGGAGACCCAGTACTTC; CDR3 protein: CASSEGGGSETQYF
V gene: TRBV10-3; clone size: NA; CDR3 length: 15; J gene: TRBJ2-3; D gene: TRBD2; CDR3 DNA: TGTGCCATCACCGAGACTAGCGGCAACACAGATACGCAGTATTTT; CDR3 protein: CAITETSGNTDTQYF
V gene: TRBV15; clone size: NA; CDR3 length: 17; J gene: TRBJ2-1; D gene: NA; CDR3 DNA: TGTGCCACCAGCAGAGAGATGGTCCAGGCCTTCTACAATGAGCAGTTCTTC; CDR3 protein: CATSREMVQAFYNEQFF
V gene: TRBV24-1; clone size: NA; CDR3 length: 14; J gene: TRBJ1-5; D gene: TRBD1; CDR3 DNA: TGTGCCACCAGTGATACAGGGGGCAATCAGCCCCAGCATTTT; CDR3 protein: CATSDTGGNQPQHF
V gene: TRBV30; clone size: few; CDR3 length: 13; J gene: TRBJ2-5; D gene: NA; CDR3 DNA: TGTGCCTGGAGTGGGGGCTATCAAGAGACCCAGTACTTC; CDR3 protein: CAWSGGYQETQYF
V gene: TRBV30; clone size: NA; CDR3 length: 15; J gene: TRBJ2-7; D gene: NA; CDR3 DNA: TGTGCCTGGAGCAAGCCGGGACAAAGATCAGGCGAGCAGTACTTC; CDR3 protein: CAWSKPGQRSGEQYF
V gene: TRBV28; clone size: NA; CDR3 length: 17; J gene: TRBJ2-7; D gene: NA; CDR3 DNA: TGTGCCAGCAGTTTATTAGGCCGGGGATCTGGGACACCCGAGCAGTACTTC; CDR3 protein: CASSLLGRGSGTPEQYF
V gene: TRBV2; clone size: NA; CDR3 length: 12; J gene: TRBJ2-7; D gene: NA; CDR3 DNA: TGTGCCAGCAGGCAGGGCGGCAACGAGCAGTACTTC; CDR3 protein: CASRQGGNEQYF
V gene: TRBV21-1; clone size: NA; CDR3 length: 15; J gene: TRBJ2-7; D gene: NA; CDR3 DNA: TGTGCCAGCAGCAAAGTCAAGGACAGAAGCTACGAGCAGTACTTC; CDR3 protein: CASSKVKDRSYEQYF
V gene: TRBV6-4; clone size: NA; CDR3 length: 14; J gene: TRBJ2-3; D gene: TRBD2; CDR3 DNA: TGTGCCAGCAGTGAAGCGGGAGCCACAGATACGCAGTATTTT; CDR3 protein: CASSEAGATDTQYF
V gene: TRBV29-1; clone size: NA; CDR3 length: 14; J gene: TRBJ1-2; D gene: TRBD1; CDR3 DNA: TGCAGCGTGATACCCCTGGACAGGTATTATGGCTACACCTTC; CDR3 protein: CSVIPLDRYYGYTF
V gene: TRBV7-3; clone size: NA; CDR3 length: 16; J gene: TRBJ2-1; D gene: TRBD2; CDR3 DNA: TGTGCCAGCAGCCCTACTCCTAGCGGGGTATACAATGAGCAGTTCTTC; CDR3 protein: CASSPTPSGVYNEQFF
V gene: TRBV30; clone size: once; CDR3 length: 15; J gene: TRBJ2-1; D gene: TRBD2; CDR3 DNA: TGTGCCTGGAAGACTAGCGGGAGGGCCTGGGATGAGCAGTTCTTC; CDR3 protein: CAWKTSGRAWDEQFF
V gene: TRBV6-2/TRBV6-3; clone size: NA; CDR3 length: 14; J gene: TRBJ2-7; D gene: TRBD2; CDR3 DNA: TGTGCCAGCAGTTACGGGACTAGCGGCTACGAGCAGTACTTC; CDR3 protein: CASSYGTSGYEQYF
V gene: TRBV18; clone size: NA; CDR3 length: 15; J gene: TRBJ2-2; D gene: NA; CDR3 DNA: TGTGCCAGCTCCCCACCTCGGGAGATCACCGGGGAGCTGTTTTTT; CDR3 protein: CASSPPREITGELFF
V gene: TRBV30; clone size: NA; CDR3 length: 16; J gene: TRBJ1-4; D gene: NA; CDR3 DNA: TGTGCCTGGAGTCCCCACCTTAGGAGAGGGCGTGAAAAACTGTTTTTT; CDR3 protein: CAWSPHLRRGREKLFF
V gene: TRBV19; clone size: once; CDR3 length: 15; J gene: TRBJ1-5; D gene: NA; CDR3 DNA: TGTGCCAGTAAGACAGACGACTATAGCAATCAGCCCCAGCATTTT; CDR3 protein: CASKTDDYSNQPQHF
V gene: TRBV14; clone size: NA; CDR3 length: 14; J gene: TRBJ2-1; D gene: NA; CDR3 DNA: TGTGCCAGCAGCCAAGCCATTTTGATCAATGAGCAGTTCTTC; CDR3 protein: CASSQAILINEQFF
V gene: TRBV5-4; clone size: NA; CDR3 length: 13; J gene: TRBJ2-5; D gene: NA; CDR3 DNA: TGTGCCAGCAGCTTGCTTCCGGGAGAGACCCAGTACTTC; CDR3 protein: CASSLLPGETQYF
V gene: TRBV19; clone size: NA; CDR3 length: 15; J gene: TRBJ2-7; D gene: NA; CDR3 DNA: TGTGCCAGTAGTGCCCAGCCGGGTCCCTCCTACGAGCAGTACTTC; CDR3 protein: CASSAQPGPSYEQYF
V gene: TRBV23-1; clone size: NA; CDR3 length: 13; J gene: TRBJ2-7; D gene: TRBD2; CDR3 DNA: TGCGCCAGCAGGGGGGGGTCAAGCCCTCGGCAGTACTTC; CDR3 protein: CASRGGSSPRQYF
V gene: TRBV5-5; clone size: few; CDR3 length: 15; J gene: TRBJ2-1; D gene: TRBD2; CDR3 DNA: TGTGCCAGCAGCCCGATAGCGGGAGTCTTGGATGAGCAGTTCTTC; CDR3 protein: CASSPIAGVLDEQFF
V gene: TRBV30; clone size: NA; CDR3 length: 11; J gene: TRBJ1-5; D gene: NA; CDR3 DNA: TGTGCCTGGAGTGTGGGTCAGCCCCAGCATTTT; CDR3 protein: CAWSVGQPQHF
V gene: TRBV6-4; clone size: medium-sized; CDR3 length: 15; J gene: TRBJ2-2; D gene: TRBD2; CDR3 DNA: TGTGCCAGCAGTGACGGCGGGAGGGACACCGGGGAGCTGTTTTTT; CDR3 protein: CASSDGGRDTGELFF
V gene: TRBV27; clone size: NA; CDR3 length: 16; J gene: TRBJ2-3; D gene: NA; CDR3 DNA: TGTGCCAGCAGTCCCCGCCCCGGGACCTACACAGATACGCAGTATTTT; CDR3 protein: CASSPRPGTYTDTQYF
V gene: TRBV9; clone size: NA; CDR3 length: 17; J gene: TRBJ2-1; D gene: TRBD2; CDR3 DNA: TGTGCCAGCAGCCCAAAAGGGGCTAGCGGGGTCACAATGGAGCAGTTCTTC; CDR3 protein: CASSPKGASGVTMEQFF
V gene: TRBV7-9; clone size: NA; CDR3 length: 16; J gene: TRBJ2-3; D gene: NA; CDR3 DNA: TGTGCCAGCAGCGCCGATGGCAGCGCAACGGGAGCTACGCAGTATTTT; CDR3 protein: CASSADGSATGATQYF